These 19 T cell receptor beta chains came from one sample sequenced in a study of T-cell memory formation after mild COVID-19. TCRdb fed the 5' RACE reads into MiXCR, producing one record per CDR3 protein. The profile shows 260,000 or so distinct CDR3 sequences, about a sixth of them singletons. The sample taken for sequencing was PBMCs or a T cell subset sorted from them (not recorded which). These receptors all stem from a young man who had mild COVID-19 (a few samples of this study predate the infection). Cell type and time point are not known.

In this sample, this clonotype turned up a few times. The rearrangement joins TRBV7-2 to TRBJ2-7; no clear D gene. The V and J ends lost 5 bases and 6 bases respectively, with 11 bases between them. The germline V gene has CDR1 SGHTA and CDR2 FQGNSA. The CDR3 length is 12 residues. The CDR3 sequence is CASSPRVLEQYF. The CDR3 DNA follows: TGTGCCAGCAGCCCAAGGGTTCTCGAGCAGTACTTC.

The chain recombines TRBV9 with TRBJ2-3; TRBD2 agrees at 8 bases. V dropped 2 bases and J dropped 2; count of bases not matched to a gene: 10. Germline V lookup: CDR1 SGDLS, CDR2 YYNGEE. There are 17 residues in the CDR3. Here the CDR3 DNA reads TGTGCCAGCAGCGTTACCGGGGCGGGGGGATCCACAGATACGCAGTATTTT. Its protein product is CASSVTGAGGSTDTQYF.

This rearrangement joins TRBV6-5 to TRBJ1-1; tentatively, D is TRBD1 (5 bases). Germline loops: CDR1 MNHEY, CDR2 SVGAGI. V lost 5 bases to trimming and J lost 0 bases, with 10 bases between them. This CDR3 has 14 amino acids. CDR3 DNA: TGTGCCAGCAGTCTCCGGGACGTGAACACTGAAGCTTTCTTT. As protein: CASSLRDVNTEAFF.

The chain uses TRBV7-6 and TRBJ2-1; D gene uncertain. Germline CDR1 reads SGHVS; CDR2 reads FNYEAQ. The germline V and J ends were trimmed by 2 bases and 7 bases, with 12 bases remaining between them. CDR3 length: 14 residues. CDR3 nucleotide sequence: TGTGCCAGCAGCTTATTGGGCGAAGGGAATGAGCAGTTCTTC. Translation: CASSLLGEGNEQFF. Based on the CDR3 plus reference TRBV7-6 and TRBJ2-1, the full variable domain is GAGVSQSPRYKVTKRGQDVALRCDPISGHVSLYWYRQALGQGPEFLTYFNYEAQQDKSGLPNDRFSAERPEGSISTLTIQRTEQRDSAMYRCASSLLGEGNEQFFGPGTRLTVL.

This chain links TRBV20-1 with TRBJ2-7; a weak D match, TRBD2 (5 bases). Trimming removed 3 bases at V and 3 bases at J, with 21 bases between. In germline, CDR1 is DFQATT, CDR2 SNEGSKA (reference sequence). The CDR3 is made up of 16 amino acids. The CDR3: CSARDWGISTGYEQYF. The CDR3 DNA is TGCAGTGCTAGGGACTGGGGTATCTCAACGGGCTACGAGCAGTACTTC.

The table lists this clonotype with a few counts. V usage is TRBV29-1 and J usage is TRBJ2-2, with 8 positions matching TRBD1. J was trimmed by 3 bases and V by 7 bases; bases with no gene match: 4. This CDR3 contains 13 residues. The V gene's germline CDR1 is SQVTM and CDR2 ANQGSEA. The CDR3 is CSADRADTGELFF. As DNA, the CDR3 is TGCAGCGCGGACAGGGCTGACACCGGGGAGCTGTTTTTT.

This clonotype was found a few times. The rearrangement uses TRBV10-3 and TRBJ2-7; 7 bases agree with TRBD2. Germline-derived CDR1 and CDR2 are ENHRY and SYGVKD. The V and J ends lost 3 bases and 0 bases, in that order; junction bases with no gene match: 5. The CDR3 spans 15 residues. CDR3 sequence reads: CAISDGRGSSYEQYF. The CDR3 nucleotides read TGTGCCATCAGTGACGGGCGGGGGAGCTCCTACGAGCAGTACTTC.

V gene TRBV6-2 or TRBV6-3 combines with J gene TRBJ2-7; TRBD1 matches 8 bases. The germline V gene encodes CDR1 MNHEY and CDR2 SVGEGT. The J segment lost 3 bases and the V segment lost 5 bases, leaving 3 bases of the junction unmatched. This CDR3 spans 13 amino acids. This CDR3 is CASSTGGLYEQYF. The CDR3 DNA is TGTGCCAGCAGTACAGGGGGTCTCTACGAGCAGTACTTC.

This clonotype came up a few times. The chain links TRBV7-9 to TRBJ2-1; no definite D call. Per germline, CDR1 SEHNR and CDR2 FQNEAQ (reference sequence). The CDR3 has 14 amino acids. Trimming stripped 4 bases from V and 7 bases from J, with 14 bases between. This chain's CDR3 is CASSWLFLGNEQFF. In nucleotides, the CDR3 is TGTGCCAGCAGCTGGCTTTTCCTAGGAAATGAGCAGTTCTTC.

This rearrangement joins TRBV4-3 to TRBJ2-1, with D possibly being TRBD1 (6 bases). Germline V gene data show CDR1 as LGHNA and CDR2 as YSLEER. Trimming cost V 1 base and J 4 bases, with 11 bases left between them. The CDR3 spans 15 residues. In DNA, the CDR3 is TGCGCCAGCAGCCAAGTGGGGGCTTCATACAATGAGCAGTTCTTC. This translates into CASSQVGASYNEQFF.

This sequence joins TRBV7-3 and TRBJ2-3; either TRBD1 or TRBD2 may supply D (5 bases each). Germline assignment: CDR1 SGHTA and CDR2 FQGTGA. The CDR3 is made up of 14 amino acids. V lost 5 bases, J lost 4 bases, and 13 bases lay in between. The CDR3, as DNA: TGTGCCAGCAGCCCTGAGGGGTGGGCAGATACGCAGTATTTT. Residues: CASSPEGWADTQYF.

This clonotype was seen repeatedly, ten times or more. The genes are TRBV10-3 and TRBJ1-2, with D maybe TRBD1 (5 bases). Germline V lookup: CDR1 ENHRY, CDR2 SYGVKD. The ends were cut back, 3 bases at V and 2 bases at J, with 10 bases in the middle. The CDR3 has 14 residues. CDR3 region: CAISEQVSNYGYTF. The CDR3 bases are TGTGCCATCAGTGAACAGGTCTCGAACTATGGCTACACCTTC.

Many counts were recorded for this clonotype. This chain joins TRBV5-4 and TRBJ1-1; 9 bases match TRBD1. V dropped 5 bases and J dropped 4; count of bases not matched to a gene: 3. Germline V gene sequence: CDR1 SGHNT, CDR2 YYREEE (reference sequence). The CDR3 sequence is 13 residues long. The CDR3 nucleotides read TGTGCCAGCAGTTCGACAGGGGGCACTGAAGCTTTCTTT. It is translated as CASSSTGGTEAFF.

The chain employs TRBV5-1 and TRBJ1-1; D not resolved. The CDR3 totals 16 residues. The V end lost 0 bases, the J end lost 0 bases, and 12 bases lay between the germline ends. Looked up from germline, CDR1 is SGHRS and CDR2 is YFSETQ. This CDR3 reads CASSLDGPGMNTEAFF. DNA for the CDR3: TGCGCCAGCAGCTTGGACGGGCCGGGTATGAACACTGAAGCTTTCTTT. Filled out from reference TRBV5-1 and TRBJ1-1, the complete variable domain reads KAGVTQTPRYLIKTRGQQVTLSCSPISGHRSVSWYQQTPGQGLQFLFEYFSETQRNKGNFPGRFSGRQFSNSRSEMNVSTLELGDSALYLCASSLDGPGMNTEAFFGQGTRLTVV.

V gene TRBV3-1 combines with J gene TRBJ2-3; D may be TRBD1 (5 bases). This CDR3 has 13 amino acids. Trimming stripped 6 bases from V and 8 bases from J, with 15 bases between. In germline, CDR1 is LGHDT, CDR2 YNNKEL (reference sequence). The CDR3 nucleotides are TGTGCCAGCAGTCCTCTGACTGGGGCTACGCAGTATTTT. Translated, it gives CASSPLTGATQYF.

This chain links TRBV10-2 with TRBJ2-7; no clear D. Per germline, CDR1 WSHSY and CDR2 SAAADI. The CDR3 is 14 residues long. V was trimmed by 6 bases and J by 3 bases, leaving 15 bases between them. This CDR3 is CASSSHEGSYEQYV. The CDR3 nucleotides are TGCGCCAGCAGCTCCCATGAAGGAAGCTACGAGCAGTACGTC.

This clonotype was observed a few times. The chain recombines TRBV29-1 with TRBJ2-5, with 11 positions matching TRBD2. The CDR3 contains 15 residues. Germline lookup yields CDR1 SQVTM and CDR2 ANQGSEA. V dropped 4 bases and J dropped 2; count of bases not matched to a gene: 6. The CDR3 loop is CSVGLAGIRQETQYF. CDR3 DNA: TGCAGCGTTGGACTAGCGGGGATCCGACAAGAGACCCAGTACTTC.

This clonotype was seen more than once but under ten times. The V gene is TRBV6-5, the J gene TRBJ2-2, with TRBD1 as a possible D gene (5 bases). This CDR3 region has 15 residues. The germline V and J ends were trimmed by 11 bases and 1 base, with 17 bases remaining between them. The germline CDR1 and CDR2 sequences are MNHEY and SVGAGI. Here the CDR3 reads CAVTASQGNTGELFF. The CDR3 bases are TGTGCCGTAACAGCGAGTCAGGGGAACACCGGGGAGCTGTTTTTT.

This clonotype was seen only a few times. The chain has TRBV29-1 and TRBJ2-7; the D is unclear. The CDR3 is made up of 13 amino acids. Germline CDR1 SQVTM, CDR2 ANQGSEA. Trimming took 5 bases from V and 0 from J, leaving 11 bases between them. The CDR3 bases are TGCAGCGTTAACGATATGCGCTCCTACGAGCAGTACTTC. This gives the protein CSVNDMRSYEQYF.